Listed below are T cell receptor beta chains from one sample, sequenced in a study of T cell changes during pregnancy in multiple sclerosis. Sequencing was performed with immunoSEQ multiplex PCR; in TCRdb, only in-frame clones are kept and a portion is missing. The sample gives 50,000 to 75,000 clones, more than 85% of which show up once; roughly 2.7% is in the top ten. The sequencing used CD8+ T cells from peripheral blood mononuclear cells, collected in the third trimester of pregnancy. The receptors here all came from a female donor with multiple sclerosis, enrolled in a pregnancy study. The CDR3 runs from the conserved cysteine through the conserved F or W. A D gene is named only where the DNA matches it firmly. Not every row has a clone size; where given, it reads once, few, many or a size class.

clone size: once
J gene: TRBJ2-7
D gene: TRBD2
V gene: TRBV4-2
CDR3 protein: CASSQTLGGSGSYEQYF
CDR3 DNA: TGTGCCAGCAGCCAGACATTGGGAGGTAGCGGGAGTTACGAGCAGTACTTC

clone size: .
J gene: TRBJ2-7
D gene: TRBD1
V gene: TRBV7-9
CDR3 protein: CASSSPGQGLYEQYF
CDR3 DNA: TGTGCCAGCAGCTCCCCGGGACAGGGTCTTTACGAGCAGTACTTC

clone size: few
J gene: TRBJ1-3
D gene: .
V gene: TRBV5-1
CDR3 protein: CASSFNSGNYGGNTIYF
CDR3 DNA: TGCGCCAGCAGCTTCAATTCAGGGAACTATGGTGGAAACACCATATATTTT

clone size: .
J gene: TRBJ2-1
D gene: .
V gene: TRBV7-9
CDR3 protein: CASSSIDEQFF
CDR3 DNA: TGTGCCAGCAGCAGTATAGATGAGCAGTTCTTC

clone size: .
J gene: TRBJ1-1
D gene: TRBD1
V gene: TRBV28
CDR3 protein: CASAPGQGETEAFF
CDR3 DNA: TGTGCCAGCGCCCCGGGACAGGGGGAAACTGAAGCTTTCTTT

clone size: .
J gene: TRBJ1-2
D gene: .
V gene: TRBV5-5
CDR3 protein: CASSLGVGGGYTF
CDR3 DNA: TGTGCCAGCAGCTTGGGGGTTGGAGGTGGCTACACCTTC

clone size: .
J gene: TRBJ2-5
D gene: TRBD1
V gene: TRBV5-6
CDR3 protein: CASSFGTGPGETQYF
CDR3 DNA: TGTGCCAGCAGCTTCGGGACAGGACCTGGGGAGACCCAGTACTTC

clone size: .
J gene: TRBJ2-2
D gene: TRBD2
V gene: TRBV7-9
CDR3 protein: CASSWGTSGSANTGELFF
CDR3 DNA: TGTGCCAGCAGCTGGGGGACTAGCGGGAGCGCGAACACCGGGGAGCTGTTTTTT

clone size: .
J gene: TRBJ2-7
D gene: .
V gene: TRBV6-5
CDR3 protein: CASRPQGTQRQQYF
CDR3 DNA: TGTGCCAGCAGACCACAGGGAACCCAACGCCAGCAGTACTTC

clone size: .
J gene: TRBJ2-3
D gene: .
V gene: TRBV4-1
CDR3 protein: CASSPGAASTDTQYF
CDR3 DNA: TGCGCCAGCAGCCCCGGAGCGGCAAGCACAGATACGCAGTATTTT

clone size: .
J gene: TRBJ1-3
D gene: .
V gene: TRBV4-1
CDR3 protein: CASSQAWPGLDTIYF
CDR3 DNA: TGCGCCAGCAGCCAAGCGTGGCCGGGTTTAGACACCATATATTTT

clone size: once
J gene: TRBJ2-1
D gene: TRBD2
V gene: TRBV4-1
CDR3 protein: CASSHGTSTEQFF
CDR3 DNA: TGCGCCAGCAGCCATGGGACTAGCACTGAGCAGTTCTTC

clone size: .
J gene: TRBJ2-7
D gene: .
V gene: TRBV28
CDR3 protein: CASSFLGRETYEQYF
CDR3 DNA: TGTGCCAGCAGTTTTCTAGGCCGCGAGACCTACGAGCAGTACTTC

clone size: .
J gene: TRBJ2-5
D gene: TRBD1
V gene: TRBV9
CDR3 protein: CASSASPTGGETQYF
CDR3 DNA: TGTGCCAGCAGCGCATCCCCGACAGGGGGAGAGACCCAGTACTTC

clone size: .
J gene: TRBJ1-1
D gene: TRBD1
V gene: TRBV4-1
CDR3 protein: CASSQDMGTGGTEAFF
CDR3 DNA: TGCGCCAGCAGCCAAGATATGGGGACAGGGGGGACTGAAGCTTTCTTT

clone size: .
J gene: TRBJ2-5
D gene: .
V gene: TRBV2
CDR3 protein: CASVVDERRGQQETQYF
CDR3 DNA: TGTGCCAGCGTGGTAGACGAGAGAAGGGGCCAGCAAGAGACCCAGTACTTC

clone size: .
J gene: TRBJ1-1
D gene: .
V gene: TRBV28
CDR3 protein: CASSLEGVTDEAFF
CDR3 DNA: TGTGCCAGCAGTTTAGAAGGGGTGACAGATGAAGCTTTCTTT

clone size: .
J gene: TRBJ2-1
D gene: TRBD2
V gene: TRBV6-6
CDR3 protein: CASSYPPSGRYNEQFF
CDR3 DNA: TGTGCCAGCAGTTACCCGCCTAGCGGGAGATACAATGAGCAGTTCTTC

clone size: .
J gene: TRBJ2-5
D gene: TRBD1
V gene: TRBV5-6
CDR3 protein: CASSLEDRPSVRETQYF
CDR3 DNA: TGTGCCAGCAGCTTGGAGGACAGGCCGTCGGTTAGAGAGACCCAGTACTTC

clone size: .
J gene: TRBJ1-1
D gene: TRBD1
V gene: TRBV2
CDR3 protein: CASRKTGGYTEAFF
CDR3 DNA: TGTGCCAGCAGGAAGACAGGGGGGTACACTGAAGCTTTCTTT

clone size: .
J gene: TRBJ2-5
D gene: TRBD1
V gene: TRBV11-3
CDR3 protein: CASSGTGGVQYF
CDR3 DNA: TGTGCCAGCTCCGGGACAGGGGGAGTCCAGTACTTC

clone size: .
J gene: TRBJ2-7
D gene: TRBD1
V gene: TRBV6-1
CDR3 protein: CASRPGQVLGYEQYF
CDR3 DNA: TGTGCCAGCAGGCCTGGACAGGTACTAGGCTACGAGCAGTACTTC

clone size: .
J gene: TRBJ2-1
D gene: .
V gene: TRBV11-2
CDR3 protein: CASSLDLSYNEQFF
CDR3 DNA: TGTGCCAGCAGCTTAGATTTATCCTACAATGAGCAGTTCTTC

clone size: .
J gene: TRBJ1-1
D gene: TRBD1
V gene: TRBV19
CDR3 protein: CASRQGARSTEAFF
CDR3 DNA: TGTGCCAGCCGACAGGGGGCGCGTAGCACTGAAGCTTTCTTT

clone size: .
J gene: TRBJ2-5
D gene: TRBD1
V gene: TRBV7-9
CDR3 protein: CASSGRGLDQETQYF
CDR3 DNA: TGTGCCAGCAGCGGCAGGGGGCTGGACCAAGAGACCCAGTACTTC

clone size: .
J gene: TRBJ2-3
D gene: .
V gene: TRBV5-1
CDR3 protein: CASRYSTPTDTQYF
CDR3 DNA: TGCGCCAGCCGGTATAGCACACCCACAGATACGCAGTATTTT

clone size: once
J gene: TRBJ1-2
D gene: .
V gene: TRBV7-2
CDR3 protein: CASSLEERPTFRYGYTF
CDR3 DNA: TGTGCCAGCAGCTTAGAGGAGAGACCAACTTTTAGATATGGCTACACCTTC

clone size: .
J gene: TRBJ2-5
D gene: .
V gene: TRBV6-5
CDR3 protein: CASRVEDSLQETQYF
CDR3 DNA: TGTGCCAGCAGGGTCGAGGACAGCCTCCAAGAGACCCAGTACTTC

clone size: .
J gene: TRBJ2-1
D gene: .
V gene: TRBV7-2
CDR3 protein: CASSLVGAVGDEQFF
CDR3 DNA: TGTGCCAGCAGCTTAGTGGGTGCGGTTGGAGATGAGCAGTTCTTC

clone size: .
J gene: TRBJ2-7
D gene: TRBD2
V gene: TRBV7-2
CDR3 protein: CASSLGLAGGPYEQYF
CDR3 DNA: TGTGCCAGCAGCTTAGGGCTAGCGGGAGGGCCCTACGAGCAGTACTTC

clone size: .
J gene: TRBJ2-1
D gene: TRBD2
V gene: TRBV27
CDR3 protein: CASSLSAGGYNEQFF
CDR3 DNA: TGTGCCAGCAGTTTATCAGCGGGAGGTTACAATGAGCAGTTCTTC

clone size: .
J gene: TRBJ2-3
D gene: TRBD1
V gene: TRBV5-1
CDR3 protein: CASSPGGDTQYF
CDR3 DNA: TGCGCCAGCAGCCCAGGGGGAGATACGCAGTATTTT

clone size: .
J gene: TRBJ2-7
D gene: .
V gene: TRBV29-1
CDR3 protein: CSVEIWAGYYEQYF
CDR3 DNA: TGCAGCGTTGAAATCTGGGCAGGATACTACGAGCAGTACTTC

clone size: .
J gene: TRBJ1-1
D gene: TRBD1
V gene: TRBV5-8
CDR3 protein: CASSSGTGPTFSAFF
CDR3 DNA: TGTGCCAGCAGCTCCGGGACAGGGCCTACATTTTCAGCTTTCTTT